Detailed here is one T cell receptor (beta chain). Methods used by the authors: Nucleated cell counts were estimated from reference gene primer amplification. Measured with immunoSEQ multiplex PCR; TCRdb has only the in-frame clones, and not every one. V and J calls and clone size are given by that table; D and trimming were obtained from the DNA. The table shows roughly 380,000 clones, with 81% occurring only once. This sample was taken from a study of blood T cell repertoires in COVID-19. Whole-study context: Nucleic acid was either cDNA or gDNA, and it came from T cells, B-cell-depleted T cells, or PBMCs.

This CDR3 region has 18 residues. Germline lookup yields CDR1 LNHDA and CDR2 SQIVND (reference sequence). The V and J ends lost 1 base and 0 bases, in that order; junction bases with no gene match: 9. The specimen was peripheral blood. The V gene is TRBV19, the J gene TRBJ1-5; 7 bases are shared with TRBD1. The clonotype was recovered from a human donor with acute or convalescent COVID-19. The donor label of this sample is uncertain. The CDR3 here is CASSIAPIQGYSNQPQHF. The CDR3 region has the DNA TGTGCCAGTAGTATAGCCCCAATACAGGGGTATAGCAATCAGCCCCAGCATTTT.